The 31 T cell receptor beta chains below come from one sample, sequenced in a study of T cells in Graves' hyperthyroidism and ophthalmopathy. Amplified TCR beta CDR3 regions derived from RNA transcripts. The study used the HTBI primer set for a first-round RT-PCR of the TCR CDR3. TCRdb reprocessed the multiplex PCR reads via MiXCR and lists one record per CDR3 protein. The sample has about 360,000 distinct CDR3 sequences; over 10% are singletons. The source material was blood. These receptors originate from a woman under 30 with Graves' hyperthyroidism.

This chain connects TRBV27 to TRBJ1-6; 9 positions match TRBD1. CDR3 size: 14 residues. Looked up from germline, CDR1 is MNHEY and CDR2 is SMNVEV (reference sequence). Unmatched junction bases numbered 3, after V lost 5 bases and J lost 7 bases. The DNA of the CDR3 is TGTGCCAGCAGTGGACAGGGGAACAATTCACCCCTCCACTTT. Residues: CASSGQGNNSPLHF.

In this sample, this clonotype turned up once. Being one base from a much bigger clone, this may be a read error. V and J are TRBV3-1 and TRBJ2-4; D tentatively reads TRBD1 or TRBD2 (6 bases each). Per the germline V gene, CDR1 is LGHDT and CDR2 is YNNKEL (reference sequence). The CDR3 has 16 amino acids. CDR3: CTSSPRRGPAKNIQYF. CDR3 DNA sequence: TGTACCAGCAGCCCCCGTCGGGGGCCAGCCAAAAACATTCAGTACTTC. Using reference TRBV3-1 and TRBJ2-4 for the parts outside the CDR3, the full variable domain is DTAVSQTPKYLVTQMGNDKSIKCEQNLGHDTMYWYKQDSKKFLKIMFSYNNKELIINETVPNRFSPKSPDKAHLNLHINSLELGDSAVYFCTSSPRRGPAKNIQYFGAGTRLSVL.

Many counts were recorded for this clonotype. The V and J genes are TRBV29-1 and TRBJ2-5; TRBD2 matches at 11 bases. CDR3 size: 13 residues. J gave up 7 bases and V 7 bases, and 8 bases lay outside the gene matches. The germline V gene has CDR1 SQVTM and CDR2 ANQGSEA. CDR3 loop: CSALTSGIGTQYF. The DNA of the CDR3 is TGCAGCGCCCTGACTAGCGGGATCGGGACCCAGTACTTC.

This clonotype was seen many times. The genes are TRBV28 and TRBJ2-7, with 7 bases aligning to TRBD1. V gave up 2 bases and J gave up 2 bases; unmatched junction bases: 6. Per the germline V gene, CDR1 is MDHEN and CDR2 is SYDVKM. The CDR3 covers 15 residues. CDR3: CASSLKQGFTYEQYF. CDR3 DNA: TGTGCCAGCAGTTTAAAACAGGGGTTTACCTACGAGCAGTACTTC.

This clonotype was counted ten times or more. The V gene is TRBV10-3, the J gene TRBJ2-7, with 13 nucleotides matching TRBD2. V dropped 2 bases and J dropped 4; count of bases not matched to a gene: 2. CDR1 is ENHRY, CDR2 SYGVKD, per germline. This CDR3 is 15 amino acids long. CDR3 residues: CAISETSGGAYEQYF. CDR3 nucleotide sequence: TGTGCCATCAGTGAGACTAGCGGGGGGGCTTACGAGCAGTACTTC.

The CDR3 region has the DNA TGTGCCAGCAGCCCGGGACATCGGCTTATGAACACTGAAGCTTTCTTT. It yields the protein CASSPGHRLMNTEAFF. The chain combines TRBV7-9 with TRBJ1-1, with D perhaps matching TRBD1 (6 bases). Deletions cut 5 bases from V and 0 bases from J, with 16 bases between. In germline, CDR1 is SEHNR, CDR2 FQNEAQ (reference sequence). The CDR3 runs 16 residues.

This clonotype was counted ten times or more. This sequence joins TRBV3-1 and TRBJ2-1; D might be TRBD2 (6 bases). Trimming cost V 4 bases and J 8 bases, with 6 bases left between them. The CDR3 covers 11 residues. Germline V gene lookup returns CDR1 LGHDT and CDR2 YNNKEL (reference sequence). This CDR3 reads CASSRGDEQFF. CDR3 nucleotide sequence: TGTGCCAGCAGCCGGGGGGATGAGCAGTTCTTC.

This clonotype was found a few times. This could be a read error, since a much larger clone is one nucleotide away. Given the absence of the conserved phenylalanine or tryptophan at the CDR3 end, a read error is likely. The chain recombines TRBV18 with TRBJ2-2, with D possibly matching TRBD2 (5 bases). CDR3 length: 17 residues. CDR1 and CDR2 (germline): KGHSH, LQKENI. V lost 2 bases and J lost 0, with 13 bases in between. The DNA of the CDR3 is TGTGCCAGCTCACCATTCTCTGAGGGAGCGAACACCGGGGAGCTGTTTCTT. Encoded protein: CASSPFSEGANTGELFL.

This chain joins TRBV30 and TRBJ2-5; tentatively, D is TRBD2 (6 bases). The V end was cut by 4 bases, the J end by 2 bases, with 11 bases between. Germline CDR1 reads GTSNPN; CDR2 reads SVGIG (reference sequence). This CDR3 is 13 amino acids long. CDR3 coding DNA: TGTGCCTGGACTCGGGGGTTTCAAGAGACCCAGTACTTC. Encoded protein: CAWTRGFQETQYF.

This clonotype has more than one count but fewer than ten. The V call is TRBV15, the J call TRBJ1-5; the D is unclear. There are 13 residues in the CDR3. The germline V gene encodes CDR1 LNHNV and CDR2 YYDKDF (reference sequence). Trimming shortened V by 0 bases and J by 7 bases, and 7 bases separated the two germline ends. DNA for the CDR3: TGTGCCACCAGCAGAGATCGGGTGCAGCCCCAGCATTTT. As protein: CATSRDRVQPQHF.

In its sample, this clonotype was seen many times. The genes are TRBV28 and TRBJ2-7; 7 bases align to TRBD1. The CDR3 totals 13 residues. In germline, CDR1 is MDHEN, CDR2 SYDVKM. With 7 bases clipped from V and 1 base from J, the junction kept 4 bases outside the gene matches. In DNA, the CDR3 is TGTGCCAGCACCCGACAGGGTTCCTACGAGCAGTACTTC. This codes for CASTRQGSYEQYF.

This clonotype was seen repeatedly, ten times or more. V and J are TRBV28 and TRBJ2-7, with D tentatively TRBD2 (5 bases). Germline V lookup: CDR1 MDHEN, CDR2 SYDVKM. The CDR3 runs to 14 residues. V gave up 5 bases and J gave up 4 bases, with 15 bases separating them. CDR3 DNA sequence: TGTGCCAGCAGTCTCACTAGGGATATGTACGAGCAGTACTTC. This encodes CASSLTRDMYEQYF. Combining the CDR3 with reference TRBV28 and TRBJ2-7 gives the whole variable domain DVKVTQSSRYLVKRTGEKVFLECVQDMDHENMFWYRQDPGLGLRLIYFSYDVKMKEKGDIPEGYSVSREKKERFSLILESASTNQTSMYLCASSLTRDMYEQYFGPGTRLTVT.

Comment on this clonotype: A much larger clone is a single base away; this may be a read error. The genes are TRBV20-1 and TRBJ2-1; D is perhaps TRBD2 (6 bases). This CDR3 has 15 amino acids. The germline V gene has CDR1 DFQATT and CDR2 SNEGSKA (reference sequence). The CDR3 loop is CGATGILATYNEQFF. In DNA form, the CDR3 reads TGCGGTGCTACGGGGATCCTAGCGACATACAATGAGCAGTTCTTC.

This clonotype was observed at least ten times. This chain joins TRBV2 and TRBJ2-1, with 10 bases identical to TRBD2. Germline CDR1 SNHLY, CDR2 FYNNEI. The V and J ends lost 5 bases and 7 bases, in that order; junction bases with no gene match: 8. The CDR3 is 15 amino acids. CDR3 region: CASSPGLAPLNEQFF. CDR3 DNA: TGTGCCAGCAGTCCGGGACTAGCGCCGTTGAATGAGCAGTTCTTC.

The sample holds many counts of this clonotype. This chain links TRBV30 with TRBJ2-3, with D perhaps TRBD2 (5 bases). This CDR3 is built from 13 residues. Trimming shortened V by 2 bases and J by 1 base, and 7 bases separated the two germline ends. Germline CDR1 GTSNPN, CDR2 SVGIG (reference sequence). The chain's CDR3 is CAWSYGGTDTQYF. Written as DNA, the CDR3 is TGTGCCTGGAGTTACGGGGGCACAGATACGCAGTATTTT.

J is TRBJ2-5 and V is TRBV24-1, with 7 nucleotides matching TRBD2. With V trimmed by 3 bases and J by 2 bases, 5 bases remained unmatched. CDR1 and CDR2 (germline): KGHDR, SFDVKD. The CDR3 extends over 15 amino acids. The CDR3 spells CATSDPRSGQETQYF. CDR3 bases: TGTGCCACCAGTGATCCCCGTAGCGGGCAAGAGACCCAGTACTTC.

This clonotype was detected many times. V gene TRBV7-9 combines with J gene TRBJ2-7; 7 nucleotides agree with TRBD1. Germline trimming cut 5 bases from V and 2 bases from J; bases unmatched to any gene: 9. This CDR3 is built from 15 residues. Germline V gene lookup returns CDR1 SEHNR and CDR2 FQNEAQ (reference sequence). The CDR3, as DNA: TGTGCCAGCAGCCCCTCCCGGACAGGCCCCTACGAGCAGTACTTC. Amino acids: CASSPSRTGPYEQYF.

This clonotype was observed a few times. The chain couples TRBV20-1 to TRBJ2-1, with D possibly matching TRBD2 (5 bases). The CDR3 is made up of 14 amino acids. CDR1 and CDR2 from the germline V gene are DFQATT and SNEGSKA (reference sequence). The V end was cut by 1 base, the J end by 5 bases, with 12 bases between. CDR3 in DNA: TGCAGTGCTAGAGGTCTGCTAGCCCACAATGAGCAGTTCTTC. Protein: CSARGLLAHNEQFF.

This clonotype occurred many times. The chain is built from TRBV7-3 and TRBJ1-6; D is possibly TRBD1 (6 bases). Per germline, CDR1 SGHTA and CDR2 FQGTGA. With 4 bases removed from V and 8 bases from J, the gap between germline ends came to 12 bases. The CDR3 totals 14 residues. CDR3 bases: TGTGCCAGCAGCTCCACAGGGCCGGATTCACCCCTCCACTTT. Protein sequence: CASSSTGPDSPLHF.

This clonotype was seen ten or more times. This chain connects TRBV7-3 to TRBJ2-1; weak D call: TRBD1 (6 bases). This CDR3 has 16 residues. The ends were cut back, 6 bases at V and 6 bases at J, with 21 bases in the middle. Germline CDR1 is SGHTA and CDR2 is FQGTGA. This CDR3 is CASRAGTTLHSNEQFF. CDR3 nucleotides: TGTGCCAGCAGGGCCGGGACAACGCTCCATAGCAATGAGCAGTTCTTC. Based on the CDR3 plus reference TRBV7-3 and TRBJ2-1, the full variable domain is GAGVSQTPSNKVTEKGKYVELRCDPISGHTALYWYRQSLGQGPEFLIYFQGTGAADDSGLPNDRFFAVRPEGSVSTLKIQRTERGDSAVYLCASRAGTTLHSNEQFFGPGTRLTVL.

This clonotype was counted at least ten times. The V call is TRBV7-8, the J call TRBJ1-1; D is undetermined. Germline CDR1 is SGHVS and CDR2 is FQNEAQ. The CDR3 has 16 residues. The V gene lost 2 bases and the J gene lost 1 base, with 14 bases spanning the gap. The CDR3 here is CASSLRHANPNTEAFF. CDR3 nucleotides: TGTGCCAGCAGCTTAAGGCACGCCAACCCGAACACTGAAGCTTTCTTT.

This clonotype appeared many times. The V call is TRBV6-5, the J call TRBJ2-1; D gene unclear. Germline V CDR1 and CDR2: MNHEY, SVGAGI. Trimming took 2 bases from V and 0 from J, leaving 8 bases between them. The CDR3 is 15 amino acids. The CDR3 DNA reads as TGTGCCAGCAGTTACACTTCAGCCTCCTACAATGAGCAGTTCTTC. Residues: CASSYTSASYNEQFF.

This clonotype was seen ten or more times. V is TRBV28 and J is TRBJ1-2, with unresolved D. Between the trimmed V and J ends, which lost 1 base and 4 bases, there was a span of 16 bases. Germline values: CDR1 MDHEN, CDR2 SYDVKM. CDR3 length: 16 residues. CDR3 loop: CASSLSDRSHIYGYTF. DNA of the CDR3: TGTGCCAGCAGTTTATCGGACCGAAGCCACATCTATGGCTACACCTTC.

J is TRBJ2-7 and V is TRBV10-3, with 10 bases lining up with TRBD1. Trimming removed 0 bases from V and 3 bases from J; junction bases left unmatched: 5. CDR3 size: 16 residues. Germline assignment: CDR1 ENHRY and CDR2 SYGVKD. CDR3 sequence: CAISESGGDRGYEQYF. DNA of the CDR3: TGTGCCATCAGTGAGTCGGGTGGGGACAGGGGCTACGAGCAGTACTTC.

This clonotype has at least ten counts. The genes are TRBV5-1 and TRBJ2-3; D perhaps matches TRBD1 (5 bases). V was pared by 0 bases and J by 4 bases, with 12 bases between. The CDR3 runs 15 residues. Germline loops: CDR1 SGHRS, CDR2 YFSETQ. The CDR3 sequence: CASSLDKGFADTQYF. The CDR3 DNA is TGCGCCAGCAGCTTGGACAAGGGGTTCGCAGATACGCAGTATTTT.

This clonotype was detected many times. The chain carries TRBV7-9 and TRBJ2-7; TRBD1 is a possible D gene (5 bases). The CDR3 loop spans 18 amino acids. The V end lost 2 bases, the J end lost 2 bases, and 22 bases lay between the germline ends. Germline CDR1 and CDR2: SEHNR and FQNEAQ (reference sequence). CDR3 residues: CASSLRFPVGQGTYEQYF. CDR3 sequence (DNA): TGTGCCAGCAGCTTAAGATTTCCGGTGGGGCAGGGAACCTACGAGCAGTACTTC.

There are many counts of this clonotype. V usage is TRBV12-3 or TRBV12-4 and J usage is TRBJ1-6; D unclear. Trimming took off 7 bases at V and 7 bases at J, with 11 bases between the two ends. The CDR3 contains 13 residues. The CDR3 protein is CASKSGENSPLHF. For the CDR3, the DNA is TGTGCCAGCAAATCCGGGGAGAATTCACCCCTCCACTTT.

This clonotype showed up just a few times. This sequence may be a read error, since a much larger clone differs from it by one base. This chain links TRBV6-4 with TRBJ2-7, with D unresolved. Germline lookup yields CDR1 MRHNA and CDR2 SNTAGT. Trimming removed 5 bases at V and 3 bases at J, with 5 bases between. This CDR3 has 11 residues. The CDR3 is CASSPIYEQYF. Here the CDR3 DNA reads TGTGCCAGCAGTCCCATCTACGAGCAGTACTTC.

The rearrangement links TRBV5-1 to TRBJ1-2; 9 nucleotides align to TRBD1. The CDR3 runs to 14 residues. Germline trimming cut 2 bases from V and 6 bases from J; bases unmatched to any gene: 5. Germline V gene lookup returns CDR1 SGHRS and CDR2 YFSETQ. The CDR3 DNA sequence: TGCGCCAGCAGCTTACCGGGACAGGGAAATGGCTACACCTTC. Its protein is CASSLPGQGNGYTF.

This clonotype was seen at least ten times. An end of the junction differs from the germline gene, which may be a read error. The chain joins TRBV28 to TRBJ1-2; TRBD1 agrees at 7 bases. The CDR3 runs 15 residues. CDR1 and CDR2 from the germline V gene are MDHEN and SYDVKM. The CDR3 reads CASTLGGEGAYGYTF. DNA for the CDR3: TGTGCCAGCACTTTAGGGGGCGAGGGTGCGTATGGCTACACCTTC.

This clonotype showed up many times. The chain joins TRBV6-1 to TRBJ2-3, with TRBD2 identical over 9 bases. Per the germline V gene, CDR1 is MNHNS and CDR2 is SASEGT. The ends lost 5 bases at V and 5 bases at J; junction bases unmatched: 8. This CDR3 has 15 residues. The CDR3 coding sequence is TGTGCCAGCAGTTACGATAGCGGGGGCCAAGATACGCAGTATTTT. Its translation is CASSYDSGGQDTQYF.